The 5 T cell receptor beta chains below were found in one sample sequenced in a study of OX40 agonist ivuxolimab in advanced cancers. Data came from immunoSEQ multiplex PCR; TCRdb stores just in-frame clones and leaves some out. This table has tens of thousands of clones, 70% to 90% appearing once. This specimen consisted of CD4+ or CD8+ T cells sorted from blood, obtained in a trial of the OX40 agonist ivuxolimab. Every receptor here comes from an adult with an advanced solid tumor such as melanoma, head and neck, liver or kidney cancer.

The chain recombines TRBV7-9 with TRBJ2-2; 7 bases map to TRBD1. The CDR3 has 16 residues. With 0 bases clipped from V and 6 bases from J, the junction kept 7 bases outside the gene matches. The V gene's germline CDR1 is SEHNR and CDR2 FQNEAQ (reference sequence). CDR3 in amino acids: CASSLAGLGQAGELFF. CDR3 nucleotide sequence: TGTGCCAGCAGCTTAGCGGGCTTAGGACAGGCCGGGGAGCTGTTTTTT.

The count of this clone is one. The CDR3 sequence: CASSLVPAGAANTGELFF. CDR3 DNA sequence: TGTGCCAGCAGCTTAGTGCCAGCGGGGGCCGCGAACACCGGGGAGCTGTTTTTT. The chain employs TRBV11-2 and TRBJ2-2, with 8 bases that match TRBD2. The CDR3 is 18 amino acids. Germline CDR1 and CDR2: SGHAT and FQNNGV. Trimming cost V 1 base and J 0 bases; bases outside gene matches: 7.

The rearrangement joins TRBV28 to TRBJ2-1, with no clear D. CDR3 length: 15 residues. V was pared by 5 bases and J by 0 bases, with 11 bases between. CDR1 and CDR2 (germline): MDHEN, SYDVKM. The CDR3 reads CASSPTESSYNEQFF. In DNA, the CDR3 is TGTGCCAGCAGTCCCACTGAGAGCTCCTACAATGAGCAGTTCTTC.

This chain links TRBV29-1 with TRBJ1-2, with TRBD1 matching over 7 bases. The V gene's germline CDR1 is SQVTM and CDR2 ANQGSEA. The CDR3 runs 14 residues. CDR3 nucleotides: TGCCTCCTCCCCCGCAGGGGGTATAACTATGGCTACACCTTC. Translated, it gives CLLPRRGYNYGYTF.

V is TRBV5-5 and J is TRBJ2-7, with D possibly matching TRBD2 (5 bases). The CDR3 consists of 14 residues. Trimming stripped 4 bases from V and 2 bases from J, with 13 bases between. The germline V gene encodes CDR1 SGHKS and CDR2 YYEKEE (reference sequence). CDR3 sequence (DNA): TGTGCCAGCAGCACGGGGTTGGGTACCTACGAGCAGTACTTC. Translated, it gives CASSTGLGTYEQYF.